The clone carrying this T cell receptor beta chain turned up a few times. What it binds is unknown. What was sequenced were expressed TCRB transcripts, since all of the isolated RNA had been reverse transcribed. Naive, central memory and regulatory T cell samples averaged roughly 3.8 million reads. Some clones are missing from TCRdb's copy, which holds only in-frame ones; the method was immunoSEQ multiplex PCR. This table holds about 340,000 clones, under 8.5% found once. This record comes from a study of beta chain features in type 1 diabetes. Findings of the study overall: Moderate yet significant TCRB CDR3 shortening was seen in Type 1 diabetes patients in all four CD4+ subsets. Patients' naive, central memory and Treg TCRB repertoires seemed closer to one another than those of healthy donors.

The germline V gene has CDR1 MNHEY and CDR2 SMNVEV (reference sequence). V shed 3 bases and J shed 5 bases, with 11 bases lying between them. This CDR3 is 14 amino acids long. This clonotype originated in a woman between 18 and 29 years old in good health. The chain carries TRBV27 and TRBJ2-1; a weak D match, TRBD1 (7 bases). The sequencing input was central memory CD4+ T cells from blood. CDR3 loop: CASSFRGDNNEQFF. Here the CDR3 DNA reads TGTGCCAGCAGTTTCAGGGGGGACAACAATGAGCAGTTCTTC.